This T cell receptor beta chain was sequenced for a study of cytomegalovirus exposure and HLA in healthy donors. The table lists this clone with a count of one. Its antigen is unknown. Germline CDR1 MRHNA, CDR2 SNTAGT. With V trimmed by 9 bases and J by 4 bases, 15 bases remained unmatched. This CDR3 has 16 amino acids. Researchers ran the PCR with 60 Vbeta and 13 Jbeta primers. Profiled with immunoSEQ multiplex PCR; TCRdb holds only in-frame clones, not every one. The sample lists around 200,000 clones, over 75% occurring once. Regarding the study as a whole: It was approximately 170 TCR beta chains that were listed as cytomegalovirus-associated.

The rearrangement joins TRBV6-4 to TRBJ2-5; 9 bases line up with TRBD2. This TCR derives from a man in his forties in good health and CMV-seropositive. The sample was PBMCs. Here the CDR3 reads CASPCEAGGRRETQYF. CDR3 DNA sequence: TGTGCCAGTCCCTGCGAGGCGGGGGGGCGTCGAGAGACCCAGTACTTC.